The T cell receptor beta chain under discussion was sequenced for a study of T cell changes during pregnancy in multiple sclerosis (dated by TCRdb to between 2018 and 2021). Describing the broader study: The study looked at changes in the T cell repertoire across pregnancy in women with multiple sclerosis.

The library was generated by the immunoSEQ multiplex PCR assay. TCRdb holds this immuneACCESS table with in-frame rearrangements only. Some clones are missing; in checked studies, unresolved V genes explain under half, and the rest has no known cause. This sample is represented by 40,000 to 45,000 clones; 70% to 90% of them were singletons. Of the sample, 5.9% falls within the top ten clones. Comments on this clone: Its recognized antigen is unknown. Per-nucleotide qualities are absent, and no much larger clonotype sits a single base away.

This specimen was CD8+ T cells from peripheral blood mononuclear cells, taken after pregnancy. The receptor was derived from a female donor in good health, enrolled as a control in a pregnancy study.

The nucleotides read TGTGCCACCAGCAGAGATATACTGGCGACCGCCGGCGGGTACGAGCAGTACTTC. It is translated as CATSRDILATAGGYEQYF. The chain uses TRBV15 and TRBJ2-7, with a weak D call of TRBD2 (5 bases match). The V and J ends are trimmed by 0 bases and 4 bases, leaving 22 bases between them. Including cysteine and phenylalanine, the CDR3 has 18 amino acids. The DNA shown is the 54-base CDR3, in frame from base 1. Taken from the germline V gene (reference sequence), the CDR1 and CDR2 loops are LNHNV and YYDKDF.